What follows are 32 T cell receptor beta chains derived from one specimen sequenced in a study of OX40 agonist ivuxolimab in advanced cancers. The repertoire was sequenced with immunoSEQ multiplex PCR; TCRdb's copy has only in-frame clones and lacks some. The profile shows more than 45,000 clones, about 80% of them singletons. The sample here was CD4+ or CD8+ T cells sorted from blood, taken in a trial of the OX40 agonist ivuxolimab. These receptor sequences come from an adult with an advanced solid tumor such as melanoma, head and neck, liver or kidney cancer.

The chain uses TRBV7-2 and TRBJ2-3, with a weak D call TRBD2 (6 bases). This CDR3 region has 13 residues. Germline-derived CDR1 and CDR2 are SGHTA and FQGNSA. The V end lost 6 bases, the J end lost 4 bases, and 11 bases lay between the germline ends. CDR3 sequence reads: CASRRGRADTQYF. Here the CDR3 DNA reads TGTGCCAGCAGGCGGGGTCGGGCAGATACGCAGTATTTT.

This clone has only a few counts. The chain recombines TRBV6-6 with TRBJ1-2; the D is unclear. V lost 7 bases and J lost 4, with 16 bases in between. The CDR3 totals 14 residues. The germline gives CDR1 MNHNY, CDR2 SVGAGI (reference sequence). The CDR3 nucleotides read TGTGCCAGCACCCCCCCCGGGCAGGTCTATGGCTACACCTTC. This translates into CASTPPGQVYGYTF.

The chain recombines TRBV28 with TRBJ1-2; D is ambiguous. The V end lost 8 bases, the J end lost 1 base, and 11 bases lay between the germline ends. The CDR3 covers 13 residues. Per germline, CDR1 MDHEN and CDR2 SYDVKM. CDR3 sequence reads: CASCGVLNYGYTF. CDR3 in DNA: TGTGCCAGCTGCGGGGTCCTTAACTATGGCTACACCTTC.

The CDR3 region is CASSPVLAGVYNEQFF. The CDR3 region has the DNA TGTGCCAGCAGCCCTGTTCTAGCGGGGGTTTACAATGAGCAGTTCTTC. J is TRBJ2-1 and V is TRBV7-3; 10 bases are a match to TRBD2. The CDR3 length is 16 residues. Trimming at V came to 5 bases and at J to 4 bases, leaving 8 bases not matched to a gene. Germline lookup yields CDR1 SGHTA and CDR2 FQGTGA.

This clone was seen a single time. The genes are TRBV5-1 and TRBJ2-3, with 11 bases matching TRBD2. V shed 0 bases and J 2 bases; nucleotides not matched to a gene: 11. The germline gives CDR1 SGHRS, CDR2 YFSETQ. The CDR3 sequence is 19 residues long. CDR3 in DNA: TGCGCCAGCAGCTTGGGACTAGCGGGGACGGGCCAGAACACAGATACGCAGTATTTT. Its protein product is CASSLGLAGTGQNTDTQYF. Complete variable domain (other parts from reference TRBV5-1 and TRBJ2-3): KAGVTQTPRYLIKTRGQQVTLSCSPISGHRSVSWYQQTPGQGLQFLFEYFSETQRNKGNFPGRFSGRQFSNSRSEMNVSTLELGDSALYLCASSLGLAGTGQNTDTQYFGPGTRLTVL.

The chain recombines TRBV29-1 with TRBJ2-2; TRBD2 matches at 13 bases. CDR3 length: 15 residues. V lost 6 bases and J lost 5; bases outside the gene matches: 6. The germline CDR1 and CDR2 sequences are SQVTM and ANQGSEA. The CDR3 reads CSVLAGGRRTGELFF. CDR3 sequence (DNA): TGCAGCGTACTAGCGGGAGGGCGAAGGACCGGGGAGCTGTTTTTT.

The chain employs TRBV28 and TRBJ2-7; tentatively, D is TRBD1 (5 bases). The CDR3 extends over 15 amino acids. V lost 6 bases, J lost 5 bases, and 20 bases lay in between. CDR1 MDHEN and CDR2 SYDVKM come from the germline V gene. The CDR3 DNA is TGTGCCAGCAGAGGCCAGGGCAAGGGAATCCACGAGCAGTACTTC. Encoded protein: CASRGQGKGIHEQYF.

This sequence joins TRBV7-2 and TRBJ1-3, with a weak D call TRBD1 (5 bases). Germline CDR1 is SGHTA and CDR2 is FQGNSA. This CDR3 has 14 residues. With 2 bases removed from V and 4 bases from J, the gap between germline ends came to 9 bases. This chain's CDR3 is CASSLRGDGNTIYF. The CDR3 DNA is TGTGCCAGCAGCTTAAGAGGGGACGGAAACACCATATATTTT.

The CDR3 DNA reads TGTGCCAGCAGCCTCGACGGAGTCGGCCGCAATCAGCCCCAGCATTTT. Amino acids: CASSLDGVGRNQPQHF. This rearrangement joins TRBV7-9 to TRBJ1-5; D not certain. Per germline, CDR1 SEHNR and CDR2 FQNEAQ (reference sequence). V was shortened by 5 bases and J by 2 bases, with 16 bases between the two germline ends. This CDR3 spans 16 amino acids. The full variable domain, with the rest looked up from reference TRBV7-9 and TRBJ1-5, is DTGVSQNPRHKITKRGQNVTFRCDPISEHNRLYWYRQTLGQGPEFLTYFQNEAQLEKSRLLSDRFSAERPKGSFSTLEIQRTEQGDSAMYLCASSLDGVGRNQPQHFGDGTRLSIL.

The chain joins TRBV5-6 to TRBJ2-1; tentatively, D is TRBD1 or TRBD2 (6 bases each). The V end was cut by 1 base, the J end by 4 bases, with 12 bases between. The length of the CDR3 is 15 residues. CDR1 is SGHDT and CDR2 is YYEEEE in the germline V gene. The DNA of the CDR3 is TGTGCCAGCAGCTTGATCGGGGGCCGTTACAATGAGCAGTTCTTC. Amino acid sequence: CASSLIGGRYNEQFF.

The CDR3 reads CASSSPSGTGYYGYTF. The CDR3 coding sequence is TGTGCCAGCAGTTCCCCCTCCGGGACAGGGTACTATGGCTACACCTTC. J is TRBJ1-2 and V is TRBV27; 9 nucleotides align to TRBD1. The germline V gene has CDR1 MNHEY and CDR2 SMNVEV (reference sequence). CDR3 length: 16 amino acids. Trimming at V came to 4 bases and at J to 3 bases, leaving 9 bases not matched to a gene.

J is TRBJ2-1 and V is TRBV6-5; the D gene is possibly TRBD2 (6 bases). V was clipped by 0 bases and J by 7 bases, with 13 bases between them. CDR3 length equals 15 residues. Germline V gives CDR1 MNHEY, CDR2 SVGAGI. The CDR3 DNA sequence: TGTGCCAGCAGTTACTCCCGCCCACTAGCAAATGAGCAGTTCTTC. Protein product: CASSYSRPLANEQFF.

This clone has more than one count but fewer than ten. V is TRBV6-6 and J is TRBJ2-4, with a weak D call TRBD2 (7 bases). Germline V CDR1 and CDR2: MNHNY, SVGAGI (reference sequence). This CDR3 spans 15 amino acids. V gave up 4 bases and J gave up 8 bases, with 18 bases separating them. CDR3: CASSLGGESGHIQYF. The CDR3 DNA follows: TGTGCCAGCAGTTTAGGGGGGGAATCGGGTCACATTCAGTACTTC.

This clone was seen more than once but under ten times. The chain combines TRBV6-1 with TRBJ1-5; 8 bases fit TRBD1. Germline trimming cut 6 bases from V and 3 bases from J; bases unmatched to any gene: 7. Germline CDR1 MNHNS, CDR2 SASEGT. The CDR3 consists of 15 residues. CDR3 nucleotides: TGTGCCAGCAGCCGGACAGGGAGGGACAATCAGCCCCAGCATTTT. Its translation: CASSRTGRDNQPQHF.

This chain's CDR3 is CASSVAGLAGINTGELFF. The CDR3 region has the DNA TGTGCCAGCAGCGTAGCGGGACTAGCGGGGATTAACACCGGGGAGCTGTTTTTT. The V and J genes are TRBV9 and TRBJ2-2, with TRBD2 identical over 13 bases. The CDR3 sequence is 18 residues long. In germline, CDR1 is SGDLS, CDR2 YYNGEE. V shed 0 bases, J shed 2 bases, and the junction held 4 bases outside the gene matches. The variable domain in full, completed from reference TRBV9 and TRBJ2-2, reads DSGVTQTPKHLITATGQRVTLRCSPRSGDLSVYWYQQSLDQGLQFLIQYYNGEERAKGNILERFSAQQFPDLHSELNLSSLELGDSALYFCASSVAGLAGINTGELFFGEGSRLTVL.

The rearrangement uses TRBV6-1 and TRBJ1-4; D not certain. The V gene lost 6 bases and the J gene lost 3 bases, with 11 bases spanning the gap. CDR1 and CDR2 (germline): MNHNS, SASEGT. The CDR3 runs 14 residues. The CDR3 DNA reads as TGTGCCAGCAGCACGACAACCCCTAATGAAAAACTGTTTTTT. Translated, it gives CASSTTTPNEKLFF.

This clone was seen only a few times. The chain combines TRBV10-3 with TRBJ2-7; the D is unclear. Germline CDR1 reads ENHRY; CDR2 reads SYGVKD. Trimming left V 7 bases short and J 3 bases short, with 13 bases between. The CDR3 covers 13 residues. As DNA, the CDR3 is TGTGCCATCACGCACCGCGCTTTCTACGAGCAGTACTTC. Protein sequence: CAITHRAFYEQYF.

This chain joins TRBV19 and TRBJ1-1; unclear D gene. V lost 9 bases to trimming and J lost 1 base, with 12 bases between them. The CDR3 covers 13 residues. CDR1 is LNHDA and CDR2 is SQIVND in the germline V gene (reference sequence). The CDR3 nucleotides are TGTGCCAGCACGGATTCAGGGAACACTGAAGCTTTCTTT. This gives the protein CASTDSGNTEAFF.

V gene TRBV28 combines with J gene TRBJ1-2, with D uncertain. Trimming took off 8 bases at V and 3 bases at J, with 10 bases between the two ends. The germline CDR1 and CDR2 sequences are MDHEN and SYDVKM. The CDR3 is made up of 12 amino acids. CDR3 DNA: TGTGCCAGCCGGCAGGCGCACTATGGCTACACCTTC. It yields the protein CASRQAHYGYTF.

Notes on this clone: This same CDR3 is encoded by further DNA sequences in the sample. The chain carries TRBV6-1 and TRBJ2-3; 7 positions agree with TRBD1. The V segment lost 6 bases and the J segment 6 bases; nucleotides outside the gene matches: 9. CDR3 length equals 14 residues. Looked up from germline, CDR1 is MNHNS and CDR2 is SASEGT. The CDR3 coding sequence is TGTGCCAGCAGGACAGGGCCCTATACGGATACGCAGTATTTT. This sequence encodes CASRTGPYTDTQYF.

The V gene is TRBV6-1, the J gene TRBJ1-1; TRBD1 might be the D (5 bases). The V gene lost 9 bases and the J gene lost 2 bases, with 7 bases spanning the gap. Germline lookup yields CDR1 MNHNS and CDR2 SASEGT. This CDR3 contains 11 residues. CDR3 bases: TGTGCCAGTACAGGTAACACTGAAGCTTTCTTT. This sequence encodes CASTGNTEAFF.

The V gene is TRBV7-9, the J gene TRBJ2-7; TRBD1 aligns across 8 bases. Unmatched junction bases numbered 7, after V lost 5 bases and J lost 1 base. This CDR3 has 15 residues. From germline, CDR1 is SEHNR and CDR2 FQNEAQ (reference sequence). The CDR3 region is CASSPGQDLSYEQYF. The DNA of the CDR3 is TGTGCCAGCAGCCCGGGACAGGACCTTTCCTACGAGCAGTACTTC.

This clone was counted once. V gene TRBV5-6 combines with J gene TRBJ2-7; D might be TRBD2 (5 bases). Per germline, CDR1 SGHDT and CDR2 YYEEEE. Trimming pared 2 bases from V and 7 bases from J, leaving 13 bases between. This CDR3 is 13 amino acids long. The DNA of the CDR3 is TGTGCCAGCAGCTTTACGGGGATTAAGGAGCAGTACTTC. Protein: CASSFTGIKEQYF.

CDR3 loop: CASRGTPGQENSPLHF. CDR3 coding DNA: TGTGCCAGCAGGGGAACCCCGGGACAGGAAAATTCACCCCTCCACTTT. The chain carries TRBV2 and TRBJ1-6, with TRBD1 identical over 8 bases. Germline CDR1 is SNHLY and CDR2 is FYNNEI. The CDR3 has 16 amino acids. With V trimmed by 6 bases and J by 7 bases, 11 bases remained unmatched.

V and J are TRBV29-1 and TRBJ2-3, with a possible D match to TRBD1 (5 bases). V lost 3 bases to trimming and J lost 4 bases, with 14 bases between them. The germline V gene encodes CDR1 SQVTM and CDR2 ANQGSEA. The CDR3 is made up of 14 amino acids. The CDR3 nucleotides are TGCAGCGTTGACTTTGGGCAGGGCCCAGATACGCAGTATTTT. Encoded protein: CSVDFGQGPDTQYF.

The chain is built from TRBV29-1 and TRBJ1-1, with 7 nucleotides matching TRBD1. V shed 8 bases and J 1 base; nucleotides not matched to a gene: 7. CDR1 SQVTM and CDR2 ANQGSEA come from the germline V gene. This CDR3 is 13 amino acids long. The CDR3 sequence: CSLQRTGNTEAFF. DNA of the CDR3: TGCAGCCTTCAAAGGACAGGGAACACTGAAGCTTTCTTT.

As DNA, the CDR3 is TGCAGCGTTGAGGGACAGCCAAATGAAAAACTGTTTTTT. Amino acids: CSVEGQPNEKLFF. This chain links TRBV29-1 with TRBJ1-4, with 7 bases identical to TRBD1. The CDR3 runs 13 residues. The ends lost 3 bases at V and 5 bases at J; junction bases unmatched: 3. The germline V gene has CDR1 SQVTM and CDR2 ANQGSEA.

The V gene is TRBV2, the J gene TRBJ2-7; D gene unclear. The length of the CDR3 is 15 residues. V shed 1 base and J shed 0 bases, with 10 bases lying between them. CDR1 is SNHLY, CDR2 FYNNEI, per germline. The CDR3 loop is CASSEEVTSSYEQYF. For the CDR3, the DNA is TGTGCCAGCAGTGAAGAGGTCACGAGCTCCTACGAGCAGTACTTC. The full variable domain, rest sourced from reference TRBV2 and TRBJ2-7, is EPEVTQTPSHQVTQMGQEVILRCVPISNHLYFYWYRQILGQKVEFLVSFYNNEISEKSEIFDDQFSVERPDGSNFTLKIRSTKLEDSAMYFCASSEEVTSSYEQYFGPGTRLTVT.

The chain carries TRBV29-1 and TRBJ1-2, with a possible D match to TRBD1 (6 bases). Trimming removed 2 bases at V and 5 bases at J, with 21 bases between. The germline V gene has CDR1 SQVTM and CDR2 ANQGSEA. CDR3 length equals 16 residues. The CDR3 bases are TGCAGCGTTGAAAGCCCAGGGGCGCGCCTTTTTTATGGCTACACCTTC. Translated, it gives CSVESPGARLFYGYTF.

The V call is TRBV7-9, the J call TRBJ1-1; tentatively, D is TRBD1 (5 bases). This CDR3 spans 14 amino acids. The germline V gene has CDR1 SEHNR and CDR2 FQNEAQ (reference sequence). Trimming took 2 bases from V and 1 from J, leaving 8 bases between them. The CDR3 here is CASSLFGGNTEAFF. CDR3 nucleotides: TGTGCCAGCAGCTTATTCGGGGGGAACACTGAAGCTTTCTTT. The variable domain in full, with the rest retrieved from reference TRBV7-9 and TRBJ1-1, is DTGVSQNPRHKITKRGQNVTFRCDPISEHNRLYWYRQTLGQGPEFLTYFQNEAQLEKSRLLSDRFSAERPKGSFSTLEIQRTEQGDSAMYLCASSLFGGNTEAFFGQGTRLTVV.

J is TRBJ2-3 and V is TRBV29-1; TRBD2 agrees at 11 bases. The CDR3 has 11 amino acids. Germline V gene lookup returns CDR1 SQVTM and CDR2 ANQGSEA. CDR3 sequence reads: CSGTSGDTQYF. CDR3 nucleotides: TGCAGTGGGACTAGCGGTGATACGCAGTATTTT.

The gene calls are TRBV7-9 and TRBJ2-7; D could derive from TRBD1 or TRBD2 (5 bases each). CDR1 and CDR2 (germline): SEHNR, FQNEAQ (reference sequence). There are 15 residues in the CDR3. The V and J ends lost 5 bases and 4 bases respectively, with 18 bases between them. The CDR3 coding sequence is TGTGCCAGCAGCCCATGGACCTCGGGACGGTACGAGCAGTACTTC. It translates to CASSPWTSGRYEQYF.